This is a list of T cell receptor beta chains from one sample in a study of early T cells in non-severe SARS-CoV-2 infection. One entry per CDR3 protein results from TCRdb running MiXCR on the 5' RACE reads. This sample carries around 61,000 distinct CDR3 sequences, 10% to 15% of them seen once, and the ten largest clones take 2.5% to 3%. The sample was whole blood. These receptors were obtained from an adult who was a healthcare worker with PCR-confirmed SARS-CoV-2 infection or an uninfected control (not recorded which). CDR3s include the opening cysteine and the closing phenylalanine or tryptophan. D genes are given only for firm matches. The listing skips clone size in some rows; elsewhere it reads once, few, many or a size class.

TRBJ1-1 - many TRBV28 TGTGCCAGCAGCTATACCGGGAAGGCCACTGAAGCTTTCTTT CASSYTGKATEAFF
TRBJ2-1 - many TRBV7-8 TGTGCCAGCAGCTTAGGCCATGAGCAGTTCTTC CASSLGHEQFF
TRBJ1-3 - many TRBV7-6 TGTGCCAGCAGCTTAGAGGTGGGGGGGCAGAGCTCTGGAAACACCATATATTTT CASSLEVGGQSSGNTIYF
TRBJ2-3 TRBD2 - TRBV19 TGTGCCAGTAGTATTCGACTAGCGGGGCGCACAGATACGCAGTATTTT CASSIRLAGRTDTQYF
TRBJ2-2 - many TRBV9 TGTGCCAGCAGCCGCGGGACCGGGGAGCTGTTTTTT CASSRGTGELFF
TRBJ2-3 TRBD2 - TRBV27 TGTGCCAGCGCCACCCGGACGGGAGGAGCAGATACGCAGTATTTT CASATRTGGADTQYF
TRBJ1-2 - - TRBV20-1 TGCAGTGCTAGAAAAGGAAACTATGGCTACACCTTC CSARKGNYGYTF
TRBJ2-5 TRBD1 many TRBV7-3 TGTGCCAGCAGCCTCGGGACAGGCGTCCCCGGGGCAAGAGGGACCCAGTACTTC CASSLGTGVPGARGTQYF
TRBJ2-1 TRBD2 few TRBV7-8 TGTGCCAGCACCCTGAGGCTAGCGGGGGTTTACAATGAGCAGTTCTTC CASTLRLAGVYNEQFF
TRBJ1-3 - - TRBV13 TGTGCCAGCAGCTTGCGAGGCGGGCGGGTTTCTGGAAACACCATATATTTT CASSLRGGRVSGNTIYF
TRBJ2-1 - - TRBV3-1 TGTGCCAGCAGCCGGGCGAGCGTTAATGAGCAGTTCTTC CASSRASVNEQFF
TRBJ1-2 TRBD1 - TRBV29-1 TGCAGCGTATGGACAGGCAGCGGCTACACCTTC CSVWTGSGYTF
TRBJ1-1 - many TRBV5-1 TGCGCCAGCAGCCTTCGTGTCGATACGATCATGAACACTGAAGCTTTCTTT CASSLRVDTIMNTEAFF
TRBJ1-5 - many TRBV9 TGTGCCAGCAGCGTAGACGGGGGCAATCAGCCCCAGCATTTT CASSVDGGNQPQHF
TRBJ1-6 - many TRBV3-1 TGTGCCAGCAGCCCCGGCAGCGGACAGTATAATTCACCCCTCCACTTT CASSPGSGQYNSPLHF
TRBJ2-7 TRBD2 many TRBV6-5 TGTGCCAGCAGTTACTTTAGCGGGGGGTTCGGAGGCTCCGAGCAGTACTTC CASSYFSGGFGGSEQYF
TRBJ2-3 - - TRBV11-2 TGTGCCAGCAGCCCACCTGGGGGACTCTCCCGCACAGATACGCAGTATTTT CASSPPGGLSRTDTQYF
TRBJ2-2 - - TRBV12-3/TRBV12-4 TGTGCCAGCCAGGGTGTCGGCGGGGAGCTGTTTTTT CASQGVGGELFF
TRBJ2-7 - few TRBV20-1 TGCAGTGCCACAGGGCTGAGGGAGCAGTACTTC CSATGLREQYF
TRBJ2-4 - many TRBV4-2 TGTGCCAGCAGCCAAGATCGGGGGTCCACTCAGTACTTC CASSQDRGSTQYF
TRBJ2-2 - many TRBV21-1 TGTGCCAGCAGCTCGGGACTAGCGGGAGACCCGAACACCGGGGAGCTGTTTTTT CASSSGLAGDPNTGELFF
TRBJ2-1 - - TRBV4-2 TGTGCCAGCAGCCTAGGGCTAGTCGGTGAGCAGTTCTTC CASSLGLVGEQFF
TRBJ2-1 TRBD2 many TRBV5-1 TGCGCCAGCAGTTTAACTAGCGGGGGGGCCGTGGAGCAGTTCTTC CASSLTSGGAVEQFF
TRBJ2-1 - few TRBV3-1 TGTGCCAGCAGCCCGGCTAGTAGCGATGAGCAGTTCTTC CASSPASSDEQFF
TRBJ1-2 TRBD1 many TRBV20-1 TGCAGTGCTAGAGAGGACAGGGCGTATGGCTACACCTTC CSAREDRAYGYTF
TRBJ2-3 - many TRBV3-1 TGTGCCAGCAGCCAAGGGGGCACAGCCACAGATACGCAGTATTTT CASSQGGTATDTQYF
TRBJ2-1 TRBD1 many TRBV12-3/TRBV12-4 TGTGCCAGCAGCTTCGTGTCCGGGACAGCCTACAATGAGCAGTTCTTC CASSFVSGTAYNEQFF
TRBJ2-4 - few TRBV12-3/TRBV12-4 TGTGCCAGCAGCCGAGGCGCCGACTGGGAGATTCAGTACTTC CASSRGADWEIQYF
TRBJ2-6 - medium-sized TRBV20-1 TGCAGTGCTCGGACAGGGAGGGTTAGCTCTGGGGCCAACGTCCTGACTTTC CSARTGRVSSGANVLTF
TRBJ2-7 - few TRBV11-3 TGTGCCAGCACGGGCCCAGGTTGGGAGCAGTACTTC CASTGPGWEQYF
TRBJ2-2 - - TRBV7-6 TGTGCCAGCAGCCCGATACCGGGGGCGGCGGACACCGGGGAGCTGTTTTTT CASSPIPGAADTGELFF
TRBJ1-1 - many TRBV14 TGTGCCAGCAGCCAAGATCGGCTCGGGGGAGCTTTCTTT CASSQDRLGGAFF
TRBJ2-1 TRBD2 many TRBV10-2 TGCGCCAGCAGTCCCGGGACTAGCGGGAGACGGTTTGGCTACAATGAGCAGTTCTTC CASSPGTSGRRFGYNEQFF
TRBJ1-5 TRBD1 many TRBV5-4 TGTGCCAGCAGCTTTGGGACAGGGGGCGCGCGGGGCAATCAGCCCCAGCATTTT CASSFGTGGARGNQPQHF
TRBJ1-5 - many TRBV20-1 TGCAGTGCAGTGTTCCGGGGGACCCAACGCAATCAGCCCCAGCATTTT CSAVFRGTQRNQPQHF
TRBJ2-4 TRBD1 - TRBV6-5 TGTGCCAGCAGTTACTCGTGGGAAGGACAGGGGCTTAAAAACATTCAGTACTTC CASSYSWEGQGLKNIQYF
TRBJ2-1 - - TRBV20-1 TGCAGTGCTAGAGCGAGGTACAATGAGCAGTTCTTC CSARARYNEQFF
TRBJ2-1 - - TRBV10-3 TGTGCCATCCGGGGTTTAGGCTCCTACAATGAGCAGTTCTTC CAIRGLGSYNEQFF
TRBJ2-7 TRBD1 - TRBV2 TGTGCCAGCAATACTGGGACAGCCTACGAGCAGTACTTC CASNTGTAYEQYF
TRBJ1-2 - many TRBV5-1 TGCGCCAGCAGCTTAGACGACATAAGGGGCAGCTATGGCTACACCTTC CASSLDDIRGSYGYTF
TRBJ2-1 TRBD2 - TRBV29-1 TGCAGCGTTGTGGGCGGGAGGGGTTACAATGAGCAGTTCTTC CSVVGGRGYNEQFF
TRBJ1-5 - many TRBV5-4 TGTGCCAGCAGCCCCTGGGGTCAGCCCCAGCATTTT CASSPWGQPQHF
TRBJ2-7 - - TRBV29-1 TGCAGCGTTTACCACCCAGGGACCTACGAGCAGTACTTC CSVYHPGTYEQYF
TRBJ1-4 - - TRBV6-5 TGTGCCAGCAGCGGAACAGGCATCCCCCCACAAAAACTGTTTTTT CASSGTGIPPQKLFF
TRBJ1-4 TRBD1 - TRBV5-1 TGCGCCAGCAGCGTGGGACAGGGTACCCTAACTAATGAAAAACTGTTTTTT CASSVGQGTLTNEKLFF
TRBJ2-1 - few TRBV5-1 TGCGCCAGCAGCTCCCCCCCCTACAATGAGCAGTTCTTC CASSSPPYNEQFF
TRBJ2-3 TRBD1 few TRBV29-1 TGCAGCGTTCTGGCACAGGGGGCAGATACGCAGTATTTT CSVLAQGADTQYF
TRBJ1-1 - few TRBV4-2 TGTGCCAGCAGCACTCGGCTGAACACTGAAGCTTTCTTT CASSTRLNTEAFF
TRBJ2-3 - - TRBV29-1 TGCAGCGTGGGGGCTGGCACAGATACGCAGTATTTT CSVGAGTDTQYF